These 8 T cell receptor beta chains share one sample of origin, sequenced in a study of shared clonotypes between healthy human individuals. Sequencing used immunoSEQ multiplex PCR; TCRdb keeps in-frame clones, though not all of them. The repertoire includes over 2 million clones, roughly 92% of them detected once, and roughly 0.34% sits in the top ten. The sample taken for sequencing was naive CD4+ T cells from PBMCs. Regarding subset: CD45RA+ positively selected. The receptors originated from a man between 18 and 29 years old in good health. Some clones in this sample may be carry-over from other donors' samples.

The genes are TRBV19 and TRBJ2-7; 11 nucleotides line up with TRBD2. Losses at the gene ends were 1 base for V and 4 bases for J; bases not matched to a gene: 6. Germline loops: CDR1 LNHDA, CDR2 SQIVND (reference sequence). The CDR3 has 16 amino acids. The CDR3 loop reads CASSIGGLAAPYEQYF. CDR3 nucleotide sequence: TGTGCCAGTAGTATAGGGGGACTAGCGGCCCCATACGAGCAGTACTTC.

The chain carries TRBV21-1 and TRBJ2-2; TRBD2 is taken as the D call from the table, unchecked against the DNA. TRBV21-1 is a pseudogene locus. This CDR3 has 18 amino acids. The CDR3 DNA reads TGTGCCAGCAGCGGACTGGGACTAGCGGGAGGATCCACCGGGGAGCTGTTTTTT. The encoded protein is CASSGLGLAGGSTGELFF.

The genes are TRBV6-1 and TRBJ1-2; 8 bases are shared with TRBD1. This CDR3 is 17 amino acids long. V shed 4 bases, J shed 2 bases, and the junction held 12 bases outside the gene matches. Germline V lookup: CDR1 MNHNS, CDR2 SASEGT. CDR3 loop: CASSVGLRDRKNYGYTF. Written as DNA, the CDR3 is TGTGCCAGCAGTGTTGGGCTTCGGGACAGGAAAAACTATGGCTACACCTTC.

The chain joins TRBV6-6 to TRBJ1-5; 7 bases line up with TRBD1. The CDR3 extends over 13 amino acids. Unmatched junction bases numbered 9, after V lost 9 bases and J lost 7 bases. The germline gives CDR1 MNHNY, CDR2 SVGAGI (reference sequence). The CDR3 spells CASGQDPGQPQHF. The CDR3 DNA reads TGTGCCAGTGGACAGGACCCAGGGCAGCCCCAGCATTTT.

A note on this clone: The same CDR3 is also encoded by other DNA sequences in this sample. The chain recombines TRBV2 with TRBJ1-4; 11 bases are a match to TRBD1. CDR1 is SNHLY, CDR2 FYNNEI, per germline. This CDR3 comprises 14 residues. The junction had 4 bases not matched to a gene; V was cut back by 6 bases and J by 7 bases. The CDR3: CASSRDRGGEKLFF. The CDR3 nucleotides are TGTGCCAGCAGCCGGGACAGGGGGGGTGAAAAACTGTTTTTT.

This clone was found once. The rearrangement joins TRBV29-1 to TRBJ1-2; D remains unclear. The CDR3 extends over 12 amino acids. Germline V gives CDR1 SQVTM, CDR2 ANQGSEA. The V end was cut by 7 bases, the J end by 0 bases, with 9 bases between. CDR3 nucleotide sequence: TGCAGCGCTGGGGAAACTAACTATGGCTACACCTTC. The encoded protein is CSAGETNYGYTF.

This chain connects TRBV28 to TRBJ2-6, with D possibly TRBD1 on 7 matching bases. The V gene's germline CDR1 is MDHEN and CDR2 SYDVKM. The CDR3 is 17 amino acids. Between the trimmed V and J ends, which lost 7 bases and 5 bases, there was a span of 21 bases. CDR3 in amino acids: CASTPVKQGRRANVLTF. CDR3 DNA sequence: TGTGCCAGCACCCCCGTTAAACAGGGGAGGAGGGCCAACGTCCTGACTTTC.

Points on this clone: This sample includes further DNA sequences coding for the same CDR3. V usage is TRBV5-1 and J usage is TRBJ2-6; D uncertain. Germline lookup yields CDR1 SGHRS and CDR2 YFSETQ. This CDR3 contains 15 residues. V lost 0 bases and J 1 base, leaving 5 bases between the germline ends. CDR3 loop: CASSLARSGANVLTF. The CDR3 coding sequence is TGCGCCAGCAGCTTGGCACGATCTGGGGCCAACGTCCTGACTTTC.